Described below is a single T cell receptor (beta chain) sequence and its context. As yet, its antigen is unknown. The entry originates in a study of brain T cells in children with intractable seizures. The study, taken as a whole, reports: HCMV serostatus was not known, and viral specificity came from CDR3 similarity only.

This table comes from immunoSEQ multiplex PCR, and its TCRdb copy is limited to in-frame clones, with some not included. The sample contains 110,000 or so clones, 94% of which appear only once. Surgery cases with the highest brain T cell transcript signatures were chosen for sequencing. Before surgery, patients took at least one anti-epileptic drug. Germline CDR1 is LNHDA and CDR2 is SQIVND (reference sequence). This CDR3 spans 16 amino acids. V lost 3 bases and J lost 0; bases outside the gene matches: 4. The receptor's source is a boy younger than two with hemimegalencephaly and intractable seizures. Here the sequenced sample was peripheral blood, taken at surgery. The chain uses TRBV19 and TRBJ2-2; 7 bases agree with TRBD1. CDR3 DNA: TGTGCCAGTAGTATTATCCAGGGGGCGAACACCGGGGAGCTGTTTTTT. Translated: CASSIIQGANTGELFF.